This T cell receptor beta chain came from a study of CD8 T cells in ankylosing spondylitis (dated 2017 in TCRdb). Background for the entire study: The study profiled T cell receptor beta repertoires in healthy donors and ankylosing spondylitis patients to find disease-linked TCR variants. In total, the full study cohort was made up of 95 to 110 healthy donors and more than 20 ankylosing spondylitis patients. Peripheral blood samples were taken, and synovial fluid was additionally collected from ankylosing spondylitis patients. Here is what the overall study found, with its caveats: A TCR beta motif of several highly homologous amino acid variants appeared characteristic of blood from ankylosing spondylitis patients. The disease-linked clones were reported as significantly enriched in matched synovial fluid samples from ankylosing spondylitis patients. Some motif variants had previously been reported in the synovial fluid and blood of reactive arthritis patients, which suggests shared mechanisms of disease initiation. The disease-linked clones showed a CD8+ phenotype and occurred at relatively low frequencies in peripheral blood.

In its sample, this clonotype was seen a few times. What antigen it recognizes has not been identified. No much larger clone exists at a distance of one base, and base qualities are not known. CDR1 is given as SGHAT and CDR2 as FQNNGV, both from the germline V gene. Counted from cysteine to phenylalanine, this CDR3 has 14 amino acids. Only the CDR3 portion is preserved as DNA: 42 bases, with reading frame beginning at the first base. Germline trimming: 4 bases from V, 7 bases from J; junction bases outside gene matches: 9. Instrument on record: Illumina HiSeq 2500. TCR beta libraries were prepared by quantitative 5'-RACE with molecular barcodes. The published analysis was carried out like this. To identify disease-linked TCR variants, a new computational method was used, one built on a probabilistic model of VDJ rearrangement. In TCRdb, the public reads were trimmed at Q25 with fastp and aligned with MiXCR, with productive beta chains retained. Rows are unified per CDR3 protein, each entry keeping the most common DNA and genes. TCRdb, not the original authors, processed these V and J calls. For this sample there are about 200,000 distinct CDR3 sequences; around 13% appear just once. The ten largest clones capture approximately 15% of the sample.

The origin of this receptor is a male donor with ankylosing spondylitis or in good health (not recorded which). This receptor chain uses TRBV11-2 and TRBJ1-1, and 7 junctional nucleotides match TRBD1. Sequenced sample: blood, either unsorted or a sorted T cell fraction (not recorded which). In nucleotide form, the sequence is TGTGCCAGCAGCTCATTTCGACAGGGTCATGAAGCTTTCTTT. Translated, this gives CASSSFRQGHEAFF.